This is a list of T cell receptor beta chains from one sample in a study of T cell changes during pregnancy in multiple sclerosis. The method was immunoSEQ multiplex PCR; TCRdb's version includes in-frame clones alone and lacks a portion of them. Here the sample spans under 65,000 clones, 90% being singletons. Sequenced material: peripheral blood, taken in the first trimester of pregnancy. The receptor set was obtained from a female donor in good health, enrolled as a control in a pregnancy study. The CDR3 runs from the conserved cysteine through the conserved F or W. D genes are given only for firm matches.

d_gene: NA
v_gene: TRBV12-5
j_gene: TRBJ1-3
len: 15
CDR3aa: CASGLVGVAGNTIYF
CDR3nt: TGTGCTAGTGGTTTGGTAGGGGTGGCTGGAAACACCATATATTTT

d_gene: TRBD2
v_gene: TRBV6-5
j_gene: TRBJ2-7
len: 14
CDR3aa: CASSPAGGLYEQYF
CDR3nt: TGTGCCAGCAGTCCAGCGGGGGGACTCTACGAGCAGTACTTC

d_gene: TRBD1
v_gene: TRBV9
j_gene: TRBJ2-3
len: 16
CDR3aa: CASSVEEGTGGDTQYF
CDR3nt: TGTGCCAGCAGCGTAGAGGAGGGGACAGGGGGAGATACGCAGTATTTT

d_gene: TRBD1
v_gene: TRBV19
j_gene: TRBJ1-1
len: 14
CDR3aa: CASGGETGFTEAFF
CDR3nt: TGTGCCAGCGGGGGAGAGACAGGGTTTACTGAAGCTTTCTTT

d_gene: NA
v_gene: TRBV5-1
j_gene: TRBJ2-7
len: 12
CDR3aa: CASSSGGNEQYF
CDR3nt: TGCGCCAGCAGCTCAGGGGGGAACGAGCAGTACTTC

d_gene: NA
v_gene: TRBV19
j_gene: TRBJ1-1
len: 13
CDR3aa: CASSKQQVTEAFF
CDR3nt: TGTGCCAGTAGTAAACAACAGGTCACTGAAGCTTTCTTT

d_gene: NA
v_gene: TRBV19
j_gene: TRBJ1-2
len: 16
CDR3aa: CASSIERKGRGYGYTF
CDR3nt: TGTGCCAGTAGTATAGAAAGAAAGGGCCGCGGGTATGGCTACACCTTC

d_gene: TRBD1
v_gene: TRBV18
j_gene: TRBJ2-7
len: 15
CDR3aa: CASSPNGQGTYEQYF
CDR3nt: TGTGCCAGCTCACCAAACGGACAGGGAACTTACGAGCAGTACTTC

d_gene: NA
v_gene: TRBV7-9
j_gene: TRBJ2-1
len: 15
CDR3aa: CASSSMGAATDEQFF
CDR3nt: TGTGCCAGCAGCTCCATGGGGGCCGCGACGGATGAGCAGTTCTTC

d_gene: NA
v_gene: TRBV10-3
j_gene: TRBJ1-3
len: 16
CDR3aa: CAISDVGEASGNTIYF
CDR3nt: TGTGCCATCAGTGATGTTGGGGAGGCCTCTGGAAACACCATATATTTT

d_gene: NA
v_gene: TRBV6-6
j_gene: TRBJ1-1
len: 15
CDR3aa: CASSSYTGFNTEAFF
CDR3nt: TGTGCCAGCAGTTCGTACACAGGGTTTAACACTGAAGCTTTCTTT

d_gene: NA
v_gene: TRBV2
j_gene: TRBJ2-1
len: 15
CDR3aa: CASTTWGDRLNEQFF
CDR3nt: TGTGCCAGCACCACTTGGGGAGACAGGCTCAATGAGCAGTTCTTC

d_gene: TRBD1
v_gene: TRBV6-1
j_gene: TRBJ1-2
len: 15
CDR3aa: CASSERGLKSYGYTF
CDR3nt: TGTGCCAGCAGTGAAAGGGGGCTGAAGAGCTATGGCTACACCTTC

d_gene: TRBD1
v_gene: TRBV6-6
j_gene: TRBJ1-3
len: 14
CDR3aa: CASSRDRAGNTIYF
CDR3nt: TGTGCCAGCAGTCGGGACAGGGCTGGAAACACCATATATTTT

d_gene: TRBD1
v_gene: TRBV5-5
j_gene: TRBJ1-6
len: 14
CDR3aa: CASSSGTGVSPLHF
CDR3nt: TGTGCCAGCAGCTCCGGGACAGGGGTTTCACCCCTCCACTTT

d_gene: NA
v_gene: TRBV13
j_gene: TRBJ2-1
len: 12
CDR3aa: CASSPHGVEQFF
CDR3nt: TGTGCCAGCAGCCCCCACGGGGTTGAGCAGTTCTTC

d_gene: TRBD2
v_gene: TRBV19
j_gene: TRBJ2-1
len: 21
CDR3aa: CASSRRGGAGGPRVRYNEQFF
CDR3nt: TGTGCCAGTAGCCGCCGAGGTGGGGCGGGAGGCCCCCGAGTTCGGTACAATGAGCAGTTCTTC

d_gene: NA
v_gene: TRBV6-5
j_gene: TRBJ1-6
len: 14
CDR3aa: CASRSDGANSPLHF
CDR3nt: TGTGCCAGCAGGAGCGACGGAGCCAATTCACCCCTCCACTTT

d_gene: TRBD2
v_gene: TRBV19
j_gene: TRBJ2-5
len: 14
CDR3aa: CASNSGGGQETQYF
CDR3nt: TGTGCCAGTAATAGCGGGGGAGGCCAAGAGACCCAGTACTTC

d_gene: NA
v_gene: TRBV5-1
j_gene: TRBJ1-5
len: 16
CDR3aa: CASSLGSPGADQPQHF
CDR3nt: TGCGCCAGCAGCTTGGGTTCTCCAGGGGCTGATCAGCCCCAGCATTTT

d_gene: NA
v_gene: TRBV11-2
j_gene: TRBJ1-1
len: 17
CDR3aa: CASSPPMSRRLNTEAFF
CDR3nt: TGTGCCAGCAGCCCTCCCATGAGTCGGCGGCTAAACACTGAAGCTTTCTTT

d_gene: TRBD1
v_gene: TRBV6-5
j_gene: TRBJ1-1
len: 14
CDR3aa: CASSTGTVNTEAFF
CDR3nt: TGTGCCAGCAGCACAGGGACAGTGAACACTGAAGCTTTCTTT

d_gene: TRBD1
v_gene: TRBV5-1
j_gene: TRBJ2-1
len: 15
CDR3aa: CASSLAGQGANEQFF
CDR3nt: TGCGCCAGCAGCTTGGCGGGACAGGGGGCAAATGAGCAGTTCTTC

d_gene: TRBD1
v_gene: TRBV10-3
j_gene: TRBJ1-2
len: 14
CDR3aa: CAITGGTGGYGYTF
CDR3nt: TGTGCCATCACCGGAGGAACAGGGGGCTATGGCTACACCTTC

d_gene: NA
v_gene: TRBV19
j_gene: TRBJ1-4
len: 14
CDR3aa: CASSITSLGEKLFF
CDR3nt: TGTGCCAGTAGTATAACGAGTCTAGGAGAAAAACTGTTTTTT

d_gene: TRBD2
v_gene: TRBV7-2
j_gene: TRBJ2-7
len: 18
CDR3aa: CASSSDGLAGGPSYEQYF
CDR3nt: TGTGCCAGCAGCTCCGATGGACTAGCGGGAGGCCCCTCCTACGAGCAGTACTTC

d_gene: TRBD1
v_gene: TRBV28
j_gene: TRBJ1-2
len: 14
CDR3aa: CASNPPTGNYGYTF
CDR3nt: TGTGCCAGCAACCCCCCGACAGGGAACTATGGCTACACCTTC

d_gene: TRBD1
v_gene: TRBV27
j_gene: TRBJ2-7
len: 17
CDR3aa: CASSLYFSDRGDYEQYF
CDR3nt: TGTGCCAGCAGTTTATATTTCTCGGACAGGGGCGATTACGAGCAGTACTTC

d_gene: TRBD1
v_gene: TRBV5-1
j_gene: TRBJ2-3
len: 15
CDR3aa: CASSLDRDRTDTQYF
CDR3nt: TGCGCCAGCAGCCTCGACAGGGATCGCACAGATACGCAGTATTTT

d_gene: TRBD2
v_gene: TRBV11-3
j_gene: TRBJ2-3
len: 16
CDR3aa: CASSPPPAGGTDTQYF
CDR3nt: TGTGCCAGCAGTCCCCCCCCAGCGGGAGGGACAGATACGCAGTATTTT